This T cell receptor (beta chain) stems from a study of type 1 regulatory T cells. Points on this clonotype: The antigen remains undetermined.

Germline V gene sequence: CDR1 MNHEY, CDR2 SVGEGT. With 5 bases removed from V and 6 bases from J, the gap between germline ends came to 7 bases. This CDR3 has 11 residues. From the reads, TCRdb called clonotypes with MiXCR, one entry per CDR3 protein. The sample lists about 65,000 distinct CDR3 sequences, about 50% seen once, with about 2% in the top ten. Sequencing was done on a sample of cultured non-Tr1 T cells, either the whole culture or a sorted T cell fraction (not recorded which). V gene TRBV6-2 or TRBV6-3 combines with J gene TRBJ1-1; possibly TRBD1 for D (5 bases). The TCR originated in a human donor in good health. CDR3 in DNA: TGTGCCAGCAGTCAGGGTTCTGAAGCTTTCTTT. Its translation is CASSQGSEAFF.